The rows below give T cell receptor beta chains drawn from one sample of a study of T cell changes during pregnancy in multiple sclerosis. Sequencing was performed with immunoSEQ multiplex PCR; in TCRdb, only in-frame clones are kept and a portion is missing. The repertoire holds 54,000 or so clones, with about 94% as singletons. The starting material was CD4+ T cells from peripheral blood mononuclear cells, obtained before pregnancy. Receptors originate from a female donor with multiple sclerosis, enrolled in a pregnancy study. Both conserved end residues are part of each CDR3. D genes are given only for firm matches.

TRBJ2-1,TRBD2,TRBV27,CASSPAGTSGILRIEQFF,TGTGCCAGCAGTCCCGCCGGGACTAGCGGGATCCTCCGGATTGAGCAGTTCTTC
TRBJ2-1,TRBD2,TRBV7-8,CASSLLAGVPFF,TGTGCCAGCAGCTTGCTAGCGGGAGTTCCGTTCTTC
TRBJ2-2,TRBD2,TRBV2,CASKTSGSDTGELFF,TGTGCCAGCAAGACTAGCGGGAGCGACACCGGGGAGCTGTTTTTT
TRBJ2-3,TRBD2,TRBV7-2,CASSPTSGASTDTQYF,TGTGCCAGCAGCCCAACCAGCGGGGCCAGCACAGATACGCAGTATTTT
TRBJ2-2,-,TRBV19,CASRSTGGAGELFF,TGTGCCAGTAGGAGCACAGGGGGGGCCGGGGAGCTGTTTTTT
TRBJ1-2,TRBD1,TRBV27,CASRKTGSYGYTF,TGTGCCAGCAGAAAGACAGGGAGTTATGGCTACACCTTC
TRBJ1-5,TRBD1,TRBV7-9,CASSLSAGTGGPQPQHF,TGTGCCAGCAGTCTATCCGCCGGGACAGGGGGCCCTCAGCCCCAGCATTTT
TRBJ2-5,TRBD1,TRBV5-1,CASSLLETGVVETQYF,TGCGCCAGCAGCTTGCTTGAGACAGGGGTTGTAGAGACCCAGTACTTC
TRBJ2-3,TRBD2,TRBV7-2,CASSLAPGLAGTDTQYF,TGTGCCAGCAGCTTAGCCCCGGGACTAGCGGGAACAGATACGCAGTATTTT
TRBJ1-6,-,TRBV5-4,CASSPPGLQSPLHF,TGTGCCAGCAGCCCCCCGGGACTTCAGTCACCCCTCCACTTT
TRBJ2-3,TRBD1,TRBV19,CASSFGQGPPDTQYF,TGTGCCAGTAGTTTCGGACAGGGACCTCCAGATACGCAGTATTTT